This TCR beta chain derives from a study of T cell clones after liver transplantation. In the study overall: Timepoints were pre-transplant, pre-withdrawal, and after withdrawal was completed or failed.

Germline-derived CDR1 and CDR2 are MDHEN and SYDVKM. The V gene lost 2 bases and the J gene lost 3 bases, with 12 bases spanning the gap. This CDR3 is built from 15 residues. Clones were read by immunoSEQ multiplex PCR, and TCRdb kept only the in-frame ones, dropping some. The repertoire consists of approximately 12,000 clones, with approximately 73% occurring once and the leading ten covering around 33%. CD3+CD4+ and CD3+CD8+ cells were FACS-sorted from thawed unstimulated PBMCs. Sequencing used CD8+ T cells from blood, obtained at the 22-month timepoint. The rearrangement links TRBV28 to TRBJ2-3, with D uncertain. This TCR was sampled from a human patient who received a liver transplant. Certain T cells may be donor cells from the graft. CDR3 in DNA: TGTGCCAGCAGTTTAGGTGGGGTTAGTACAGATACGCAGTATTTT. This encodes CASSLGGVSTDTQYF.